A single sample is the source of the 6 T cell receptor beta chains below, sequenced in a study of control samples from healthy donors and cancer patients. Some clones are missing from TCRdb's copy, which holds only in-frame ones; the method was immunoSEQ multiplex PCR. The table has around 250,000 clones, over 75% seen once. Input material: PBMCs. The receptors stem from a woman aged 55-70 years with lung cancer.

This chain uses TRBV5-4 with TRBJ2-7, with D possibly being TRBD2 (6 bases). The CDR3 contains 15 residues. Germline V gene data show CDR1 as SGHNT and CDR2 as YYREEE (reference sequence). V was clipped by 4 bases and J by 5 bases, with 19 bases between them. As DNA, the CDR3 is TGTGCCAGCAGCGTTCGGACGAACACGGGGGACGAGCAGTACTTC. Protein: CASSVRTNTGDEQYF.

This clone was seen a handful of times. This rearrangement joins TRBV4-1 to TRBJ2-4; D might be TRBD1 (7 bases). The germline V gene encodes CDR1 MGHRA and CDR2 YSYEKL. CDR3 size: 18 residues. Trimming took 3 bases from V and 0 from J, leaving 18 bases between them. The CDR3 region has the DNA TGCGCCAGCAGCCAGGGGGGTGGGACAGCGTTAGCCAAAAACATTCAGTACTTC. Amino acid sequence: CASSQGGGTALAKNIQYF.

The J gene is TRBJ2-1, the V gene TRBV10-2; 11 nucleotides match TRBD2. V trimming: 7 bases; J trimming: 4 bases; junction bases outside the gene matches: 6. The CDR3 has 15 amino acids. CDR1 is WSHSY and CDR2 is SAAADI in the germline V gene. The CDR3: CASNPGTSGYNEQFF. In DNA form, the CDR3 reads TGCGCCAGCAACCCAGGGACTAGCGGATACAATGAGCAGTTCTTC.

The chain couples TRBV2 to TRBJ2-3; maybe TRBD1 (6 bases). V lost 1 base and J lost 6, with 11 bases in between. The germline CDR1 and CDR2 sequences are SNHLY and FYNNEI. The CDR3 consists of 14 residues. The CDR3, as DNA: TGTGCCAGCAGTGAAGGGGGGCGCTTGGATACGCAGTATTTT. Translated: CASSEGGRLDTQYF. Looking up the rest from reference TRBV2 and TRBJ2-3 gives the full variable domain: EPEVTQTPSHQVTQMGQEVILRCVPISNHLYFYWYRQILGQKVEFLVSFYNNEISEKSEIFDDQFSVERPDGSNFTLKIRSTKLEDSAMYFCASSEGGRLDTQYFGPGTRLTVL.

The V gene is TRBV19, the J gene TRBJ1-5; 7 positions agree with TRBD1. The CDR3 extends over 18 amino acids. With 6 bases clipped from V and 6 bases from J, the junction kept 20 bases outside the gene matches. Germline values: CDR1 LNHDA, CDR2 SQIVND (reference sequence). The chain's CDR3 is CASSLHRGRRGFGQPQHF. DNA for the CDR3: TGTGCCAGTAGCCTTCACAGGGGTAGGAGGGGTTTTGGTCAGCCCCAGCATTTT. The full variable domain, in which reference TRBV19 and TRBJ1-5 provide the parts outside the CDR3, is DGGITQSPKYLFRKEGQNVTLSCEQNLNHDAMYWYRQDPGQGLRLIYYSQIVNDFQKGDIAEGYSVSREKKESFPLTVTSAQKNPTAFYLCASSLHRGRRGFGQPQHFGDGTRLSIL.

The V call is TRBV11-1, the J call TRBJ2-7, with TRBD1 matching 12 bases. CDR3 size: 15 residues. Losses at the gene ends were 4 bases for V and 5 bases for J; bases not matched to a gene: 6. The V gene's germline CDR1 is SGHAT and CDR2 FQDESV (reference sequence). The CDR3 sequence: CASSYAGQGANEQYF. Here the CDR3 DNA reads TGTGCCAGCAGCTACGCGGGACAGGGGGCTAACGAGCAGTACTTC.